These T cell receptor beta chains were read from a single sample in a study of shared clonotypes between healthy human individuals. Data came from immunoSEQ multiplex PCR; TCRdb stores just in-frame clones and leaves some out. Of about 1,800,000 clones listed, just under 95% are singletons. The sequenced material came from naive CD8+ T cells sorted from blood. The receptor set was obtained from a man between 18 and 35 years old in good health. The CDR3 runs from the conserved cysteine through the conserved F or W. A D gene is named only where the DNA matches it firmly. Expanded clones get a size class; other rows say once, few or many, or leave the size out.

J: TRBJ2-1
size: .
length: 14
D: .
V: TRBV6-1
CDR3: CASRIGSPYNEQFF

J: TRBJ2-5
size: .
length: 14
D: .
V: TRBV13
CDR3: CASSHGRYQETQYF

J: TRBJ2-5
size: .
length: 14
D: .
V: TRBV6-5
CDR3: CASKPSGVGETQYF

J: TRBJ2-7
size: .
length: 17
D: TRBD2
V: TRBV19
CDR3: CASSAGTSGYYPYEQYF

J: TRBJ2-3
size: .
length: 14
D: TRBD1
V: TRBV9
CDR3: CASSVGQGTDTQYF

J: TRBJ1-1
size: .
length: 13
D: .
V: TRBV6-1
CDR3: CASSGTGTTEAFF

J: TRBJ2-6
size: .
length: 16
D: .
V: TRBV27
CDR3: CASTPFWGTGANVLTF

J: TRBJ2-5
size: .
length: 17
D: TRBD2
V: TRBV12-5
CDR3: CASGLGTSGSRARTQYF

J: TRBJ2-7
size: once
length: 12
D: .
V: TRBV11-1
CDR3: CASSFEGDEQYF

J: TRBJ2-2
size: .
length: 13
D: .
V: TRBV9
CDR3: CASSPGGTGELFF

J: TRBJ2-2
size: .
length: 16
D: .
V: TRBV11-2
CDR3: CASEPTSTVNTGELFF

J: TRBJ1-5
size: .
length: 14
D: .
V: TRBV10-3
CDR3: CAISDDGGYQPQHF

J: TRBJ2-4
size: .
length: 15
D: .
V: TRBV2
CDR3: CASSEARDGKNIQYF

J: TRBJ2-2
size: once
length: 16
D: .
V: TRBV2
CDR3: CASSDVRLFNTGELFF

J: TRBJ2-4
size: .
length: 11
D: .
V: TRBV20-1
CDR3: CSAPMENIQYF

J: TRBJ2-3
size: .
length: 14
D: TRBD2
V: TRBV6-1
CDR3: CASSASGSTDTQYF

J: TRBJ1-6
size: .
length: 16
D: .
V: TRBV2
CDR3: CASSEQGSSYNSPLHF

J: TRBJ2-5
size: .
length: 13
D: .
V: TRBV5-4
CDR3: CASSLHLQETQYF

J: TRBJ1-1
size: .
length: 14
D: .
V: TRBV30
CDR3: CAWSVEGGGTEAFF

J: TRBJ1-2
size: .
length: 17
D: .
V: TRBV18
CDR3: CASSPMGQEQRLYGYTF

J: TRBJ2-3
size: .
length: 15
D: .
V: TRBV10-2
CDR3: CASSEEGSGTDTQYF

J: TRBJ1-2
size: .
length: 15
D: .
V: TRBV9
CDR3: CASSALSEDYYGYTF

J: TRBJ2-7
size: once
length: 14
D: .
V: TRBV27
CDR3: CASSLWRGPYEQYF

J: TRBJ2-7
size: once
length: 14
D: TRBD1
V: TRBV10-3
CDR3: CAISGQGAANEQYF

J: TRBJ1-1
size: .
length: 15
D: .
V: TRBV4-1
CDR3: CASSLTGTGNTEAFF

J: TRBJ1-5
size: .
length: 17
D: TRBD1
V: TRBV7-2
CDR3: CASSFSDRVNSNQPQHF